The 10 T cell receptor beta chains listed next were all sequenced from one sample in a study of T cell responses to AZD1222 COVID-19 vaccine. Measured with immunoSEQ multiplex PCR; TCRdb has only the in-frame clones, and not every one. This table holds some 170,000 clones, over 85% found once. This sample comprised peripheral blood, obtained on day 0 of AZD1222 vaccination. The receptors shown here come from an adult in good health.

CDR3 DNA: TGCGCCAGCAGCCCCCCCCACAGGAGCTCTGGAAACACCATATATTTT. This encodes CASSPPHRSSGNTIYF. This rearrangement joins TRBV4-1 to TRBJ1-3; D may be TRBD1 (5 bases). V lost 4 bases and J 0 bases, leaving 13 bases between the germline ends. From germline, CDR1 is MGHRA and CDR2 YSYEKL. The CDR3 consists of 16 residues.

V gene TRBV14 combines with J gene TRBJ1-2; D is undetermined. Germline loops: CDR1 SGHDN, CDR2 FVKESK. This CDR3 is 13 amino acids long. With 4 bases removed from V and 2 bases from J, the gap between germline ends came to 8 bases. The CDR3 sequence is CASSRTPNYGYTF. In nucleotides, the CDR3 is TGTGCCAGCAGCCGAACACCAAACTATGGCTACACCTTC.

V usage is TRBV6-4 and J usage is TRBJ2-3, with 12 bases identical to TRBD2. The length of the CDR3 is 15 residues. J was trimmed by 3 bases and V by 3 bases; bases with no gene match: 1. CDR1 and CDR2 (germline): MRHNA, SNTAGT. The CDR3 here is CASSEGTSGTDTQYF. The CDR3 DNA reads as TGTGCCAGCAGTGAGGGGACTAGCGGGACAGATACGCAGTATTTT.

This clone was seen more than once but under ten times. For the CDR3, the DNA is TGTGCCAGCAGTCAGTTCGCCGTACAGGAGACCCAGTACTTC. Its protein is CASSQFAVQETQYF. The chain employs TRBV6-5 and TRBJ2-5; D is ambiguous. The CDR3 has 14 residues. Germline V gene lookup returns CDR1 MNHEY and CDR2 SVGAGI. The germline V and J ends were trimmed by 5 bases and 5 bases, with 15 bases remaining between them.

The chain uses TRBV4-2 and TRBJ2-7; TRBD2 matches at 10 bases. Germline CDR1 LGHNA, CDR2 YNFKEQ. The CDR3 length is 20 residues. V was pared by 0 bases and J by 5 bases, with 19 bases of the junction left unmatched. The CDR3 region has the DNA TGTGCCAGCAGCCAAGATCACTGGGGAACGCTAGCGGGGGTTAGGGACGAGCAGTACTTC. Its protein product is CASSQDHWGTLAGVRDEQYF.

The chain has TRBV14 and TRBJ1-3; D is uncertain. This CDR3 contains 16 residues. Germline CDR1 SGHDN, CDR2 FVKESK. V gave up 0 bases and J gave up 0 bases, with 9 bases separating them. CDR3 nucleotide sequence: TGTGCCAGCAGCCAAGATAACAGCCACTCTGGAAACACCATATATTTT. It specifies CASSQDNSHSGNTIYF.

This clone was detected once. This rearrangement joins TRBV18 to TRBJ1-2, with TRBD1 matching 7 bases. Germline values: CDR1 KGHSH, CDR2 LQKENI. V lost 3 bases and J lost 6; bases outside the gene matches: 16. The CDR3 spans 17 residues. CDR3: CASSPPSDRSPPNGYTF. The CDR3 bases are TGTGCCAGCTCACCCCCCTCGGACAGGAGCCCACCAAATGGCTACACCTTC.

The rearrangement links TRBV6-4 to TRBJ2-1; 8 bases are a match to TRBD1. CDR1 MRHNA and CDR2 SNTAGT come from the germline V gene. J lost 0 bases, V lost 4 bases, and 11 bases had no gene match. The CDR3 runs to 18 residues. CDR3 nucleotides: TGTGCCAGCAGTGTGGGACCTGACAGGGGAACCTCCTACAATGAGCAGTTCTTC. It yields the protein CASSVGPDRGTSYNEQFF.

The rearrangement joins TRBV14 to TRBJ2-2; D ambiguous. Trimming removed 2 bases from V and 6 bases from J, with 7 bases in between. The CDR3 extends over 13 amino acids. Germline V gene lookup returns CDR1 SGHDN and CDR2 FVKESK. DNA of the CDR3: TGTGCCAGCAGCCAAAGAAAAGCCGGGGAGCTGTTTTTT. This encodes CASSQRKAGELFF.

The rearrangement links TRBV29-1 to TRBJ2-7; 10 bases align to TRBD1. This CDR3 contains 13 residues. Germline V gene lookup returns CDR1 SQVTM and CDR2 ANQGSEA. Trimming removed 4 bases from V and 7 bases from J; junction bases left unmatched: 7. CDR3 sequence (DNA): TGCAGCGTTGCGACAGGGGGCACGGGAGAGCAGTACTTC. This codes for CSVATGGTGEQYF.